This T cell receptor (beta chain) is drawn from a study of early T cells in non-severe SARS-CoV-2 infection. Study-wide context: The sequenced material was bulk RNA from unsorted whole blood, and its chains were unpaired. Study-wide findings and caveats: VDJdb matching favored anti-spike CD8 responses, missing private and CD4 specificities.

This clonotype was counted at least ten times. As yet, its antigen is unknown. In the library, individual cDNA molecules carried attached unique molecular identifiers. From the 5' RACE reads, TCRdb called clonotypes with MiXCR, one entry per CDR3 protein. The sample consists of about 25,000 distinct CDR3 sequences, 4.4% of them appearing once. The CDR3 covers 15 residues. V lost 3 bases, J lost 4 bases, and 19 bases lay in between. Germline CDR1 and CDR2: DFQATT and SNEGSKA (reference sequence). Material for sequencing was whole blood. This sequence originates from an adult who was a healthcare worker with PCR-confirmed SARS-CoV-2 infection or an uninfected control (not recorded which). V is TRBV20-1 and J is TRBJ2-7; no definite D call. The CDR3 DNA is TGCAGTGCTAGTTTACCCGGAAGTATGGCGTACGAGCAGTACTTC. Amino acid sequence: CSASLPGSMAYEQYF.